This note documents a single T cell receptor (beta chain) sequence. What antigen it recognizes has not been identified. The input lacks base qualities; no much larger clone sits a single base away. Other DNA sequences in this sample translate to the same CDR3. A second Seattle source provided samples from volunteer blood donors who had recovered from COVID-19. The collaborating institutions used their own protocols to collect whole blood in K2EDTA tubes. For TCRbeta analysis, collaborators shipped samples as frozen whole blood, isolated PBMCs, or DNA extracted from either of those sample types. The germline ends are 9 bases apart after V is trimmed by 1 base and J by 5 bases. CDR1 LNHDA and CDR2 SQIVND were looked up in the germline V gene (reference sequence). The CDR3 spans 13 residues, from the cysteine through the phenylalanine. The sequence is cut down to CDR3 DNA, 39 bases in frame from base 1.

This sample was taken from a study of blood T cell repertoires in COVID-19 (TCRdb year 2020). Concerning the study at large: The collaborator samples originated in the United States, Italy and Spain and spanned the acute and convalescent phases of COVID-19. The prospective study material was composed of cDNA or gDNA derived from T cells, B-cell-depleted T cells, or PBMCs. The dataset comprised deeply sampled blood TCRbeta repertoires from subjects exposed to, actively infected with, or recovered from COVID-19. The repertoires were released in a freely available public database intended as a resource for research on the immune response to SARS-CoV-2. The samples were drawn from two sources: the first 160 participants of the ongoing ImmuneRACE study, and 1,000 to 1,500 subjects contributed by 6 global collaborators. Sample metadata almost always included a de-identified subject ID, COVID-19 status, age in years and sex. Where HLA class I and class II types were available, the types were taken from metadata supplied by the sample provider, not from assay-based typing. The paper's findings and limits, for the study overall: How much clinical and demographic metadata was included differed by source and by participant, and the metadata was provided uncurated.

TCRbeta CDR3 regions were amplified from genomic DNA by means of the immunoSEQ Assay, a bias-controlled multiplex PCR. Regarding the original processing steps: Nucleated cell counts per sample were estimated from amplification of reference gene primers within the assay. Sequence reads were collapsed and filtered to measure the absolute abundance of every unique TCRbeta CDR3 rearrangement. For each sample, productive Simpson clonality was calculated as the square root of Simpson's diversity index over productive rearrangements. Imported from immuneACCESS, the table was reduced by TCRdb to in-frame sequences with V and J called. These copies leave out some clones; in studies compared against another copy, an unresolved V gene accounts for under half, and the cause of the remainder is not known. That table is the source of V, J and clone size, and D and trimming were worked out from the DNA. Present in this sample are approximately 200,000 clones, approximately 80% of which were seen just once. The ten biggest clones cover approximately 5.1% of the sample.

The sequenced sample was peripheral blood. The clonotype comes from a woman aged 55-69 years who had recovered from COVID-19. The chain couples TRBV19 to TRBJ2-7; TRBD1 is a possible D gene, resting on 5 matching bases. CDR3 reads: CASSIGQGHEQYF. The nucleotides read TGTGCCAGTAGTATAGGGCAGGGCCACGAGCAGTACTTC.